These 11 T cell receptor beta chains came from one sample sequenced in a study of OX40 agonist ivuxolimab in advanced cancers. Generated by immunoSEQ multiplex PCR, the TCRdb table keeps only in-frame clones and is missing some. The sample has 30,000 to 45,000 clones; roughly 82% are singletons. The source material was CD4+ or CD8+ T cells sorted from blood, sampled in a trial of the OX40 agonist ivuxolimab. Receptors were obtained from an adult with an advanced solid tumor such as melanoma, head and neck, liver or kidney cancer.

The chain employs TRBV13 and TRBJ1-6; no firm D call. Germline-derived CDR1 and CDR2 are PRHDT and FYEKMQ (reference sequence). V was cut by 3 bases and J by 11 bases, with 8 bases left in between. This CDR3 region has 12 residues. CDR3 nucleotide sequence: TGTGCCAGCAGCTTTAATTCGCCACCCCTCCACTTT. Translated, it gives CASSFNSPPLHF.

V and J are TRBV7-2 and TRBJ2-1; 8 bases agree with TRBD1. This CDR3 is 14 amino acids long. After removal of 3 bases from V and 3 bases from J, the junction contained 1 base not matched to a gene. From germline, CDR1 is SGHTA and CDR2 FQGNSA. Here the CDR3 reads CASSLDRVYNEQFF. CDR3 coding DNA: TGTGCCAGCAGCTTGGACAGGGTCTACAATGAGCAGTTCTTC.

The J gene is TRBJ1-4, the V gene TRBV9; D remains ambiguous. Looked up from germline, CDR1 is SGDLS and CDR2 is YYNGEE. V lost 4 bases and J 4 bases, leaving 17 bases between the germline ends. CDR3 length: 16 amino acids. The CDR3: CASSPGAAAGNEKLFF. As DNA, the CDR3 is TGTGCCAGCAGCCCCGGCGCGGCGGCGGGTAATGAAAAACTGTTTTTT. The full variable domain, its missing parts supplied by reference TRBV9 and TRBJ1-4, is DSGVTQTPKHLITATGQRVTLRCSPRSGDLSVYWYQQSLDQGLQFLIQYYNGEERAKGNILERFSAQQFPDLHSELNLSSLELGDSALYFCASSPGAAAGNEKLFFGSGTQLSVL.

This chain joins TRBV19 and TRBJ1-1; D perhaps matches TRBD1 (5 bases). In germline, CDR1 is LNHDA, CDR2 SQIVND (reference sequence). The CDR3 runs to 11 residues. V was clipped by 3 bases and J by 9 bases, with 8 bases between them. The CDR3 sequence: CASSIGGKAFF. The CDR3 nucleotides are TGTGCCAGTAGTATCGGGGGAAAAGCTTTCTTT. Full variable domain (rest looked up from reference TRBV19 and TRBJ1-1): DGGITQSPKYLFRKEGQNVTLSCEQNLNHDAMYWYRQDPGQGLRLIYYSQIVNDFQKGDIAEGYSVSREKKESFPLTVTSAQKNPTAFYLCASSIGGKAFFGQGTRLTVV.

The CDR3 protein is CASSARQGVYEQYF. As DNA, the CDR3 is TGTGCCAGCAGCGCCCGACAGGGGGTATACGAGCAGTACTTC. This rearrangement joins TRBV7-9 to TRBJ2-7, with 9 nucleotides matching TRBD1. The CDR3 runs 14 residues. V shed 5 bases, J shed 4 bases, and the junction held 6 bases outside the gene matches. Per the germline V gene, CDR1 is SEHNR and CDR2 is FQNEAQ (reference sequence).

The V gene is TRBV4-3, the J gene TRBJ1-2, with 8 bases fitting TRBD1. V trimming: 0 bases; J trimming: 8 bases; junction bases outside the gene matches: 8. CDR3 length: 15 residues. CDR1 is LGHNA, CDR2 YSLEER, per germline. CDR3 DNA: TGCGCCAGCAGCCAAGATGGGACAGGAGGCGACGGCTACACCTTC. This codes for CASSQDGTGGDGYTF.

This CDR3 is CASSPPIDSQETQYF. CDR3 nucleotides: TGTGCCAGCTCACCACCCATTGACAGCCAAGAGACCCAGTACTTC. J is TRBJ2-5 and V is TRBV18; tentative D call: TRBD1 (5 bases). Trimming took 0 bases from V and 1 from J, leaving 9 bases between them. Germline values: CDR1 KGHSH, CDR2 LQKENI. The CDR3 length is 15 residues.

The chain carries TRBV11-2 and TRBJ2-3; 7 nucleotides line up with TRBD2. The ends lost 6 bases at V and 4 bases at J; junction bases unmatched: 1. In germline, CDR1 is SGHAT, CDR2 FQNNGV. The CDR3 has 12 residues. As DNA, the CDR3 is TGTGCCAGCAGTCGGGGGGCAGATACGCAGTATTTT. This gives the protein CASSRGADTQYF.

With respect to this clone: Additional DNA sequences in this sample encode the identical CDR3. The rearrangement uses TRBV9 and TRBJ1-1; no reliable D call. The germline V gene encodes CDR1 SGDLS and CDR2 YYNGEE. This CDR3 has 13 residues. The V end lost 0 bases, the J end lost 2 bases, and 5 bases lay between the germline ends. The CDR3 is CASSVAVNTEAFF. The CDR3 nucleotides are TGTGCCAGCAGCGTAGCAGTAAACACTGAAGCTTTCTTT.

The V and J genes are TRBV6-6 and TRBJ1-1; 8 positions agree with TRBD1. The CDR3 has 14 residues. The germline CDR1 and CDR2 sequences are MNHNY and SVGAGI (reference sequence). The V and J ends lost 10 bases and 10 bases, in that order; junction bases with no gene match: 17. The CDR3 spells CATMVQGASLLAFF. In nucleotides, the CDR3 is TGTGCCACTATGGTTCAGGGGGCTTCTTTACTAGCTTTCTTT.

The chain joins TRBV11-3 to TRBJ1-1; D gene ambiguous. Trimming cost V 5 bases and J 5 bases, with 12 bases left between them. Germline V gene data show CDR1 as SGHNT and CDR2 as YENEEA. This CDR3 has 13 amino acids. The CDR3 nucleotides are TGTGCCAGCAGCCCTCTAGGAGGGACTGAAGCTTTCTTT. Its translation is CASSPLGGTEAFF.